This record covers a single TCR beta chain. Authors' processing steps: Researchers report that nucleated cell counts were estimated from reference gene primer amplification. Some clones are missing from TCRdb's copy, which holds only in-frame ones; the method was immunoSEQ multiplex PCR. The D gene and trimming were derived from the DNA, and the V and J assignments and clone size from that table. The sample holds 65,000 to 90,000 clones, 65% to 80% seen once. The CDR3 covers 15 residues. J lost 5 bases, V lost 3 bases, and 9 bases had no gene match. CDR1 and CDR2 (germline): SGDLS, YYNGEE. This sample is part of a study of blood T cell repertoires in COVID-19. Study-level information: Sites across the United States, Italy and Spain contributed samples from acute and convalescent COVID-19. PBMCs, B-cell-depleted T cells, or T cells provided the cDNA or gDNA that made up the material.

The sequencing input was peripheral blood. The TCR was taken from a man aged 55 to 70 with active or convalescent COVID-19. The V call is TRBV9, the J call TRBJ2-5, with 8 bases matching TRBD2. The CDR3 bases are TGTGCCAGCAGCGCCTGGAGCGGGGGCGGGGAGACCCAGTACTTC. This encodes CASSAWSGGGETQYF.